This TCR beta chain was captured in a study of CD8+CD57+ T cells in acquired aplastic anemia. Study in general: Roughly 3.2 ug was the average amount of DNA from sorted CD4+ and CD8+ cells.

Patients chosen for sequencing had CD8+CD57+ cells that had expanded, as shown by flow cytometry. Patients uniformly had severe acquired aplastic anemia. Genomic DNA constituted the template upon which TCR beta VDJ and CDR3 profiling was performed. TCRdb re-called the reads with MiXCR, one entry per CDR3 protein. This table holds 150,000 to 200,000 distinct CDR3 sequences, about 50% found once. The sample was sorted CD4+, CD8+, or CD8+CD57+ T cells (not recorded which) from PBMCs. The TCR sequence derives from a human donor with aplastic anemia.

The chain's CDR3 is CSARGTGIYEQYF. CDR3 in DNA: TGCAGTGCTAGAGGGACTGGGATTTACGAGCAGTACTTC. The chain has TRBV20-1 and TRBJ2-7; possibly TRBD2 for D (5 bases). CDR1 is DFQATT and CDR2 is SNEGSKA in the germline V gene (reference sequence). CDR3 length: 13 amino acids. Trimming took off 1 base at V and 4 bases at J, with 11 bases between the two ends.